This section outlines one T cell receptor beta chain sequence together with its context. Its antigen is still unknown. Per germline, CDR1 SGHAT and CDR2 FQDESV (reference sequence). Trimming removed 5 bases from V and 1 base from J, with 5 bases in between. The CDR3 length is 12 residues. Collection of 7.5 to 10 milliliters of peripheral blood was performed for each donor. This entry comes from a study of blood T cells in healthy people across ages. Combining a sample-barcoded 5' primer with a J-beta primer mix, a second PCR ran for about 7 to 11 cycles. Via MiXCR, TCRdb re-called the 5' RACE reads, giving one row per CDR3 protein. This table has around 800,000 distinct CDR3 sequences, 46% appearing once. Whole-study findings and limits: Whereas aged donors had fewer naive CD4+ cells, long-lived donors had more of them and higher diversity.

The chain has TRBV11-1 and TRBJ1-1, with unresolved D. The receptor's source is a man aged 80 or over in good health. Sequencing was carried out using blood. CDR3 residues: CASSLRNTEAFF. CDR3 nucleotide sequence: TGTGCCAGCAGCCTCAGGAACACTGAAGCTTTCTTT.